What follows are 15 T cell receptor beta chains derived from one specimen sequenced in a study of T-cell reconstitution after alpha-beta-depleted transplantation in children. Preparing the TCRbeta library involved the use of unique molecular identifiers. TCRdb reprocessed the PCR reads with MiXCR, giving one entry per CDR3 protein. Of about 170,000 distinct CDR3 sequences listed, around 10% are singletons. Sequencing was performed on PBMCs, taken before TCRalphabeta/CD19-depleted stem cell transplant. The receptor source for this set is a boy between 2 and 10 years old with acute myeloid leukemia, due to receive a stem cell transplant.

This chain connects TRBV20-1 to TRBJ2-7; 7 nucleotides line up with TRBD1. The germline gives CDR1 DFQATT, CDR2 SNEGSKA (reference sequence). The CDR3 extends over 14 amino acids. V lost 4 bases, J lost 2 bases, and 8 bases stayed unmatched. Here the CDR3 reads CSATPGQGAYEQYF. For the CDR3, the DNA is TGCAGTGCTACCCCTGGGCAGGGGGCCTACGAGCAGTACTTC.

This clonotype showed up many times. This sequence joins TRBV27 and TRBJ2-1; 7 nucleotides line up with TRBD2. This CDR3 has 15 residues. Trimming at V came to 7 bases and at J to 5 bases, leaving 11 bases not matched to a gene. Germline lookup yields CDR1 MNHEY and CDR2 SMNVEV (reference sequence). The CDR3 sequence: CASNALAGRDNEQFF. The DNA of the CDR3 is TGTGCCAGCAACGCCTTAGCGGGCAGGGACAATGAGCAGTTCTTC.

Ten or more counts support this clonotype. This rearrangement joins TRBV28 to TRBJ2-7; maybe TRBD2 (5 bases). Germline loops: CDR1 MDHEN, CDR2 SYDVKM. CDR3 length: 15 residues. The V gene lost 6 bases and the J gene lost 3 bases, with 18 bases spanning the gap. CDR3 region: CASRLTISAVYEQYF. Written as DNA, the CDR3 is TGTGCCAGCAGGCTGACTATATCGGCAGTCTACGAGCAGTACTTC.

This clonotype was found many times. V usage is TRBV5-6 and J usage is TRBJ2-5; 10 bases are a match to TRBD2. Germline V lookup: CDR1 SGHDT, CDR2 YYEEEE. The CDR3 spans 14 residues. V dropped 1 base and J dropped 5; count of bases not matched to a gene: 2. The CDR3 here is CASSLTSGAETQYF. CDR3 sequence (DNA): TGTGCCAGCAGCTTGACTAGCGGGGCGGAGACCCAGTACTTC. Using reference TRBV5-6 and TRBJ2-5 for the parts outside the CDR3, the full variable domain is DAGVTQSPTHLIKTRGQQVTLRCSPKSGHDTVSWYQQALGQGPQFIFQYYEEEERQRGNFPDRFSGHQFPNYSSELNVNALLLGDSALYLCASSLTSGAETQYFGPGTRLLVL.

Note on this clonotype: This may come from a read error, since a much larger clone is one base off. The chain is built from TRBV30 and TRBJ1-1; a weak D match, TRBD1 (6 bases). V was clipped by 4 bases and J by 0 bases, with 9 bases between them. From germline, CDR1 is GTSNPN and CDR2 SVGIG (reference sequence). The length of the CDR3 is 13 residues. The CDR3 nucleotides read TGTGCCTGGAATTACAGGGTGAACACTGAAGCTTTCTTT. It translates to CAWNYRVNTEAFF. Supplemented by reference TRBV30 and TRBJ1-1, the full variable domain reads SQTIHQWPATLVQPVGSPLSLECTVEGTSNPNLYWYRQAAGRGLQLLFYSVGIGQISSEVPQNLSASRPQDRQFILSSKKLLLSDSGFYLCAWNYRVNTEAFFGQGTRLTVV.

This clonotype was counted at least ten times. This chain uses TRBV28 with TRBJ2-7, with 9 bases identical to TRBD1. This CDR3 region has 14 residues. The J segment lost 5 bases and the V segment lost 5 bases, leaving 7 bases of the junction unmatched. Germline lookup yields CDR1 MDHEN and CDR2 SYDVKM. CDR3 nucleotides: TGTGCCAGCAGTCTACAGGGGGCGGTCCACGAGCAGTACTTC. This gives the protein CASSLQGAVHEQYF.

Many counts were recorded for this clonotype. The chain joins TRBV5-1 to TRBJ2-7; possibly TRBD1 for D (6 bases). Per the germline V gene, CDR1 is SGHRS and CDR2 is YFSETQ. This CDR3 comprises 14 residues. V was shortened by 0 bases and J by 4 bases, with 11 bases between the two germline ends. Here the CDR3 DNA reads TGCGCCAGCAGCTTGGCTGGGGGCTTTTACGAGCAGTACGTC. Encoded protein: CASSLAGGFYEQYV.

This clonotype was recorded many times. The chain combines TRBV9 with TRBJ1-1; no clear D. The CDR3 runs 13 residues. CDR1 is SGDLS and CDR2 is YYNGEE in the germline V gene. V gave up 4 bases and J gave up 4 bases, with 11 bases separating them. Written as DNA, the CDR3 is TGTGCCAGCAGCTTCGGGGATGGCACTGAAGCTTTCTTT. It is translated as CASSFGDGTEAFF.

This chain connects TRBV3-1 to TRBJ2-6, with D unresolved. Germline V gene lookup returns CDR1 LGHDT and CDR2 YNNKEL (reference sequence). The CDR3 extends over 17 amino acids. The V end lost 0 bases, the J end lost 2 bases, and 11 bases lay between the germline ends. The CDR3 reads CASSQDPANTGANVLTF. In DNA, the CDR3 is TGTGCCAGCAGCCAAGATCCAGCAAACACTGGGGCCAACGTCCTGACTTTC.

This clonotype has ten or more counts. The rearrangement joins TRBV20-1 to TRBJ1-1; tentative D call: TRBD1 (6 bases). This CDR3 is 13 amino acids long. The V end lost 3 bases, the J end lost 1 base, and 9 bases lay between the germline ends. Germline-derived CDR1 and CDR2 are DFQATT and SNEGSKA (reference sequence). This chain's CDR3 is CSARVGQNTEAFF. The DNA of the CDR3 is TGCAGTGCTAGGGTGGGACAGAACACTGAAGCTTTCTTT.

This clonotype was seen many times. The V and J genes are TRBV20-1 and TRBJ2-1; 8 positions match TRBD2. The germline V gene has CDR1 DFQATT and CDR2 SNEGSKA (reference sequence). With 5 bases clipped from V and 4 bases from J, the junction kept 10 bases outside the gene matches. The CDR3 is 15 residues long. The CDR3 coding sequence is TGCAGTGCTTATTTATCACTAGCGGATTACAATGAGCAGTTCTTC. Translation: CSAYLSLADYNEQFF.

This clonotype showed up many times. J is TRBJ2-1 and V is TRBV5-1, with unresolved D. Deletions cut 4 bases from V and 0 bases from J, with 14 bases between. The CDR3 consists of 16 residues. The germline CDR1 and CDR2 sequences are SGHRS and YFSETQ. CDR3 bases: TGCGCCAGCAGCCCCCAGATGGCTAGCTCCTACAATGAGCAGTTCTTC. Translated, it gives CASSPQMASSYNEQFF.

This chain joins TRBV2 and TRBJ2-7; tentative D call: TRBD1 (6 bases). Germline CDR1 is SNHLY and CDR2 is FYNNEI. The ends were cut back, 7 bases at V and 6 bases at J, with 13 bases in the middle. The length of the CDR3 is 12 residues. The CDR3 nucleotides are TGTGCCAGCACAACAGGGCCCAGCGAGCAGTACTTC. It yields the protein CASTTGPSEQYF.

This clonotype was seen many times. The genes are TRBV12-3 or TRBV12-4 and TRBJ2-5; 13 positions match TRBD2. Trimming cost V 3 bases and J 3 bases; bases outside gene matches: 7. The length of the CDR3 is 17 residues. Here the CDR3 DNA reads TGTGCCAGCAGTTTTTCCCCTGGACTAGCGGGGGAAGAGACCCAGTACTTC. Translating it yields CASSFSPGLAGEETQYF.

V gene TRBV19 combines with J gene TRBJ1-5, with a possible D match to TRBD1 (6 bases). The V gene lost 10 bases and the J gene lost 0 bases, with 13 bases spanning the gap. CDR1 and CDR2 from the germline V gene are LNHDA and SQIVND (reference sequence). The CDR3 has 14 amino acids. The CDR3 DNA reads as TGTGCCACTCAAGGGGACATTAGCAATCAGCCCCAGCATTTT. Protein: CATQGDISNQPQHF.